This is a list of T cell receptor beta chains from one sample in a study of blood T cell repertoires in COVID-19. The repertoire was sequenced with immunoSEQ multiplex PCR; TCRdb's copy has only in-frame clones and lacks some. The table shows just over 300,000 clones, with 80% to 90% occurring only once. The sequencing sample was made of PBMCs or T cells enriched from blood (not recorded which). These receptors were collected from a man younger than 40 who had recovered from COVID-19. Both conserved end residues are trimmed from each CDR3. A clone size is listed for some rows: how often the clone was seen (once, few, many), or a class if it is expanded.

CDR3 length	V gene	J gene	clone size	CDR3 protein
13	TRBV6-2/TRBV6-3	TRBJ1-5	-	ASSYSGTGNQPQH
13	TRBV19	TRBJ1-1	-	ASRGLWGGYTEAF
16	TRBV5-1	TRBJ1-2	-	ASSSGMDRGQISYGYT
13	TRBV5-4	TRBJ2-1	-	ASSSQGAGNNEQF
13	TRBV11-2	TRBJ2-7	-	ASSLYASSSYEQY
12	TRBV4-2	TRBJ2-3	-	ASSYRGASDTQY
10	TRBV5-1	TRBJ1-1	-	ASSEGARGAF
12	TRBV5-1	TRBJ1-5	once	ASSLTGDNQPQH
15	TRBV7-3	TRBJ2-2	-	ASSQEPGTANTGELF
14	TRBV21-1	TRBJ2-3	few	ASSKAGGGAEDTQY
12	TRBV5-1	TRBJ2-2	-	ASSWDSSTGELF
14	TRBV7-6	TRBJ1-3	-	ASSRSRGGPGNTIY
13	TRBV9	TRBJ2-2	-	ASRGGQGNTGELF
17	TRBV6-1	TRBJ1-4	-	ASSEGGLGRGGSNEKLF
10	TRBV7-2	TRBJ1-1	once	ASSYKNTEAF
12	TRBV6-5	TRBJ1-5	-	ASSSDRSYQPQH
17	TRBV4-1	TRBJ1-5	-	ASSLRDFWTEDSNQPQH
15	TRBV7-6	TRBJ2-1	-	ASSLAIGTGRLNEQF
15	TRBV10-1	TRBJ1-1	once	ASTKKRGESLHTEAF
11	TRBV10-3	TRBJ1-1	-	AINGQSNTEAF
12	TRBV10-2	TRBJ1-2	-	ASSEEGRIYGYT
12	TRBV12-5	TRBJ1-1	few	ASGLTTGASEAF
13	TRBV2	TRBJ1-2	-	ASSVSRGGSYGYT
14	TRBV4-3	TRBJ1-5	-	ASSQDLGASNQPQH
14	TRBV5-5	TRBJ1-6	-	ASSPTATDYNSPLH
13	TRBV5-1	TRBJ2-1	-	ASSFGQGQGNEQF
13	TRBV6-2/TRBV6-3	TRBJ1-1	-	ASSPGLNTNTEAF
12	TRBV19	TRBJ2-7	-	ASSMIDRSYEQY
13	TRBV5-1	TRBJ2-3	-	ASSLGLASTDTQY
13	TRBV5-1	TRBJ2-1	-	ASSPQLAGGDEQF
13	TRBV3-1/TRBV3-2	TRBJ1-6	-	ASSQGRTDLPPLH
14	TRBV11-2	TRBJ2-2	-	ASSRRRDRVPGELF
11	TRBV30	TRBJ1-2	-	AYRDRLFYGYT
13	TRBV19	TRBJ2-1	-	ASSITPTGLNEQF
13	TRBV6-5	TRBJ2-2	-	ASSYDPGNTGELF
13	TRBV7-2	TRBJ1-6	-	ASSLRQGNNSPLH
11	TRBV9	TRBJ1-1	-	ASSSIRNTEAF
12	TRBV3-1/TRBV3-2	TRBJ1-1	once	ASSQVLGNTEAF
12	TRBV6-5	TRBJ2-3	-	ASSYRGQTRTQY
13	TRBV7-2	TRBJ1-2	-	ASSLYRESNYGYT
12	TRBV29-1	TRBJ1-1	-	SVRKGAGGTEAF
12	TRBV9	TRBJ1-1	-	ASSVDPVNTEAF
12	TRBV7-8	TRBJ1-3	-	ASSLSRSGNTIY
13	TRBV7-9	TRBJ2-5	-	ASSFLLAGEETQY
13	TRBV14	TRBJ1-2	-	ASSSGQGRNYGYT
13	TRBV5-4	TRBJ1-1	-	ASSSTGGGDTEAF
12	TRBV6-5	TRBJ1-6	-	ASRTGQGGSPLH
12	TRBV5-1	TRBJ2-1	-	ASSLRGGAGEQF
11	TRBV14	TRBJ2-3	few	ASSQQVTDTQY
14	TRBV5-1	TRBJ2-1	-	ASSLTVAGANNEQF
11	TRBV6-5	TRBJ2-7	once	ASSGTSGLIEY
11	TRBV2	TRBJ1-1	-	ASSGRVSTEAF
14	TRBV5-1	TRBJ1-2	-	ASSLAPQGSYYGYT
11	TRBV5-8	TRBJ1-3	-	ASSPAGGNTIY
13	TRBV6-5	TRBJ1-5	once	ASSYSLQARQPQH